Sequencing of this T cell receptor (beta chain) was carried out in a study of blood T cell repertoires in COVID-19. Across the whole study: COVID-19 samples collected from the United States, Italy and Spain covered acute and convalescent phases. PBMCs, B-cell-depleted T cells, or T cells were the source of the cDNA or gDNA that made up the material.

In the study's own analysis: Estimation of nucleated cell counts was performed using reference gene primer amplification. Some clones are missing from TCRdb's copy, which holds only in-frame ones; the method was immunoSEQ multiplex PCR. V, J and clone size are those of that table, while D and trimming were read from the DNA. The data show 150,000 or so clones, over 70% seen once. Specimen: peripheral blood. This TCR came from a man aged 60 to 69 with acute or convalescent COVID-19.

The CDR3 region is CASGLLRVSSYNEQFF. The DNA of the CDR3 is TGTGCTAGTGGGCTCTTGAGGGTTAGCTCCTACAATGAGCAGTTCTTC. The rearrangement links TRBV12-5 to TRBJ2-1; possible D gene TRBD2, 5 bases. Germline V gene sequence: CDR1 LGHNT, CDR2 FRNRAP. The CDR3 totals 16 residues. V lost 6 bases and J lost 0, with 15 bases in between.